The 2 T cell receptor beta chains in this list originate from one sample, sequenced in a study of blood T cell repertoires in COVID-19. Profiled with immunoSEQ multiplex PCR; TCRdb holds only in-frame clones, not every one. The data show about 200,000 clones, approximately 86% seen once. The sample consisted of PBMCs or T cells enriched from blood (not recorded which). The receptors stem from a woman in her forties with acute COVID-19.

The CDR3 protein is CASIPTGRLGEQFF. CDR3 bases: TGTGCCAGCATCCCGACAGGGCGGCTCGGTGAGCAGTTCTTC. This rearrangement joins TRBV27 to TRBJ2-1; 7 positions match TRBD1. The germline gives CDR1 MNHEY, CDR2 SMNVEV (reference sequence). V was clipped by 7 bases and J by 9 bases; unmatched bases: 12. CDR3 length equals 14 residues.

The V gene is TRBV7-9, the J gene TRBJ1-3, with D perhaps matching TRBD1 (5 bases). The CDR3 spans 16 residues. The V gene's germline CDR1 is SEHNR and CDR2 FQNEAQ (reference sequence). V lost 5 bases and J 4 bases, leaving 18 bases between the germline ends. CDR3 DNA sequence: TGTGCCAGCAGCGCGAGCGGGACGCTGCCCGGAAACACCATATATTTT. Translating it yields CASSASGTLPGNTIYF.